The 15 T cell receptor beta chains given below trace back to one sample, sequenced in a study of chemoradiotherapy in HPV16-positive cancers. Sequencing was performed with immunoSEQ multiplex PCR; in TCRdb, only in-frame clones are kept and a portion is missing. The data show approximately 10,000 clones, 78% seen once. This specimen was taken from a patient who underwent chemoradiotherapy. Every receptor here comes from a human donor with HPV-associated anogenital cancer.

This chain uses TRBV5-1 with TRBJ1-3; D call uncertain. Between the trimmed V and J ends, which lost 0 bases and 0 bases, there was a span of 7 bases. The germline CDR1 and CDR2 sequences are SGHRS and YFSETQ. CDR3 size: 15 residues. The DNA of the CDR3 is TGCGCCAGCAGCTTGGCCGGTAGCTCTGGAAACACCATATATTTT. The encoded protein is CASSLAGSSGNTIYF.

V and J are TRBV25-1 and TRBJ2-1; TRBD2 is a possible D gene (7 bases). Trimming took off 4 bases at V and 5 bases at J, with 18 bases between the two ends. Germline assignment: CDR1 MGHDK and CDR2 SYGVNS. This CDR3 is built from 16 residues. CDR3 amino acids: CASSGVVGGPHNEQFF. The CDR3, as DNA: TGTGCCAGCAGTGGGGTCGTGGGGGGGCCCCACAATGAGCAGTTCTTC.

This chain connects TRBV2 to TRBJ2-7; unclear D gene. This CDR3 region has 11 residues. With 0 bases removed from V and 3 bases from J, the gap between germline ends came to 0 bases. Germline V lookup: CDR1 SNHLY, CDR2 FYNNEI. The CDR3 reads CASSEAYEQYF. The CDR3 bases are TGTGCCAGCAGTGAAGCCTACGAGCAGTACTTC.

The J gene is TRBJ2-7, the V gene TRBV7-8, with D possibly being TRBD1 (7 bases). V dropped 5 bases and J dropped 2 bases, with 16 bases sitting between them. CDR1 is SGHVS, CDR2 FQNEAQ, per germline. There are 15 residues in the CDR3. The CDR3, as DNA: TGTGCCAGCAGCCCCCAGGGGGGTGGCGCCTACGAGCAGTACTTC. It specifies CASSPQGGGAYEQYF.

This clone was detected once. This chain uses TRBV30 with TRBJ2-5, with D unresolved. Per the germline V gene, CDR1 is GTSNPN and CDR2 is SVGIG (reference sequence). V lost 1 base to trimming and J lost 5 bases, with 8 bases between them. This CDR3 comprises 12 residues. CDR3: CAWSAAGETQYF. CDR3 nucleotide sequence: TGTGCCTGGAGTGCGGCAGGCGAGACCCAGTACTTC.

The chain links TRBV20-1 to TRBJ2-3, with no clear D. Trimming stripped 4 bases from V and 3 bases from J, with 5 bases between. Germline CDR1 DFQATT, CDR2 SNEGSKA (reference sequence). The CDR3 is made up of 11 amino acids. The CDR3 loop is CSANPTDTQYF. The CDR3 coding sequence is TGCAGTGCTAACCCGACAGATACGCAGTATTTT.

This rearrangement joins TRBV19 to TRBJ1-6, with a weak D call TRBD1 (5 bases). This CDR3 comprises 13 residues. The V and J ends lost 8 bases and 8 bases respectively, with 13 bases between them. CDR1 is LNHDA and CDR2 is SQIVND in the germline V gene (reference sequence). In DNA form, the CDR3 reads TGTGCCAGTGGCCGAGGGACGGATTCACCCCTCCACTTT. Its protein is CASGRGTDSPLHF.

The V call is TRBV5-6, the J call TRBJ2-3, with TRBD1 matching over 8 bases. The V and J ends lost 7 bases and 4 bases, in that order; junction bases with no gene match: 8. Germline CDR1 SGHDT, CDR2 YYEEEE. CDR3 length: 14 amino acids. The CDR3 loop is CASDRGFRSDTQYF. The DNA of the CDR3 is TGTGCCAGCGACAGGGGATTCAGATCAGATACGCAGTATTTT.

The chain uses TRBV4-3 and TRBJ2-4; possible D gene TRBD2, 7 bases. The V and J ends lost 0 bases and 13 bases respectively, with 19 bases between them. Germline V gene data show CDR1 as LGHNA and CDR2 as YSLEER. The CDR3 contains 15 residues. CDR3 sequence (DNA): TGCGCCAGCAGCCAAGATCGTGGGGGGGGCCTGTTCCAGTACTTC. As protein: CASSQDRGGGLFQYF.

DNA of the CDR3: TGTGCCAGCAGTCCGGGGACTTCCCCCTACAATGAGCAGTTCTTC. Its protein is CASSPGTSPYNEQFF. J is TRBJ2-1 and V is TRBV6-5; a weak D match, TRBD2 (6 bases). The V end was cut by 5 bases, the J end by 2 bases, with 13 bases between. CDR1 MNHEY and CDR2 SVGAGI come from the germline V gene. The CDR3 loop spans 15 amino acids.

The chain is built from TRBV19 and TRBJ2-1; D not resolved. The CDR3 is made up of 13 amino acids. CDR1 LNHDA and CDR2 SQIVND come from the germline V gene (reference sequence). Trimming removed 5 bases at V and 4 bases at J, with 9 bases between. The CDR3 loop is CASSELTYNEQFF. CDR3 nucleotide sequence: TGTGCCAGTAGTGAGCTAACGTACAATGAGCAGTTCTTC.

The chain couples TRBV7-9 to TRBJ1-1; 7 bases line up with TRBD1. With V trimmed by 3 bases and J by 2 bases, 3 bases remained unmatched. In germline, CDR1 is SEHNR, CDR2 FQNEAQ (reference sequence). The CDR3 extends over 14 amino acids. The CDR3 DNA reads TGTGCCAGCAGCTTTACAGGGGTTAACACTGAAGCTTTCTTT. It encodes CASSFTGVNTEAFF.

V usage is TRBV6-5 and J usage is TRBJ2-5; possible D gene TRBD2, 5 bases. Matching the DNA end better, TRBJ2-7 makes the J call doubtful. This CDR3 is built from 14 residues. Germline CDR1 reads MNHEY; CDR2 reads SVGAGI. Here the CDR3 DNA reads TGTGCCAGCACGGGGAGAGGGTCCTCCTACGAGCAGTACTTC. Encoded protein: CASTGRGSSYEQYF.

This chain connects TRBV2 to TRBJ2-7; D unresolved. V lost 6 bases and J 4 bases, leaving 7 bases between the germline ends. This CDR3 has 11 amino acids. Germline-derived CDR1 and CDR2 are SNHLY and FYNNEI. CDR3 in DNA: TGTGCCAGCAGGACTGGATACGAGCAGTACTTC. Its protein is CASRTGYEQYF.

The chain combines TRBV29-1 with TRBJ2-5; D ambiguous. The CDR3 sequence is 11 residues long. V gave up 4 bases and J gave up 4 bases, with 7 bases separating them. From germline, CDR1 is SQVTM and CDR2 ANQGSEA. CDR3 loop: CSVGVGETQYF. The CDR3 DNA is TGCAGCGTTGGAGTTGGAGAGACCCAGTACTTC.